Listed below are T cell receptor beta chains from one sample, sequenced in a study of blood T cell repertoires in COVID-19. Assay: immunoSEQ multiplex PCR; the TCRdb copy retains only in-frame clones and omits some. The table lists about 110,000 clones, approximately 79% of them singletons. The sample was peripheral blood. The receptors were sampled from a woman of 80 years or more with active or convalescent COVID-19. CDR3s include the opening cysteine and the closing phenylalanine or tryptophan. The D gene is left open where the match is weak. The size field is filled for only some rows; it gives once, few, many or a size class.

-,TRBV5-1,-,TRBJ1-2,TGCGCCAGCTCGCCGGTTGGGGGGTCGGGCTATGGCTACACCTTC,CASSPVGGSGYGYTF
-,TRBV7-9,-,TRBJ1-4,TGTGCCAGCAGTCGCGCCCGGGCAACTAATGAAAAACTGTTTTTT,CASSRARATNEKLFF
TRBD2,TRBV6-2/TRBV6-3,-,TRBJ2-3,TGTGCCAGCAGTTTTCTAGCGGTGGGGACAGATACGCAGTATTTT,CASSFLAVGTDTQYF
-,TRBV19,-,TRBJ1-1,TGTGCCAGTAGTATAAATTTCCTGTCTGAAGCTTTCTTT,CASSINFLSEAFF
-,TRBV5-1,-,TRBJ1-2,TGCGCCAGCAGCCTAACGACAGGTTATATGGGTGGCTACACCTTC,CASSLTTGYMGGYTF
-,TRBV18,-,TRBJ1-5,TGTGCCAGCTCACGGTATGGACAGATCAATCAGCCCCAGCATTTT,CASSRYGQINQPQHF
-,TRBV5-1,-,TRBJ2-3,TGCGCCAGCAGCTTGCAGGGCACAGATACGCAGTATTTT,CASSLQGTDTQYF
TRBD2,TRBV7-9,once,TRBJ2-1,TGTGCCAGTGTGATGACTAGCGGGGCCAACTACAATGAGCAGTTCTTC,CASVMTSGANYNEQFF
-,TRBV27,-,TRBJ2-7,TGTGCCAGCAGTTTAGGGGGGTCCTACGAGCAGTACTTC,CASSLGGSYEQYF
-,TRBV5-1,once,TRBJ1-6,TGCGCCAGCAGCTTGGCAGGGGTGGGTCGTTCACCCCTCCACTTT,CASSLAGVGRSPLHF
TRBD2,TRBV7-6,-,TRBJ2-3,TGTGCCAGCACGGCTTTAGCGGGAGCTGAAGGGGGAGATACGCAGTATTTT,CASTALAGAEGGDTQYF
TRBD2,TRBV7-2,-,TRBJ2-1,TGTGCCAGCAGCAGACTAGCGGGAGGAGGGTACAATGAGCAGTTCTTC,CASSRLAGGGYNEQFF
-,TRBV7-2,once,TRBJ2-5,TGTGCCAGCAGCTTACTACGAGAAGAGACCCAGTACTTC,CASSLLREETQYF
TRBD1,TRBV10-1,-,TRBJ2-3,TGCGCCAGCAGGGATACTAGGACAGGGGCACTAAGCACAGATACGCAGTATTTT,CASRDTRTGALSTDTQYF
TRBD1,TRBV10-3,-,TRBJ2-5,TGTGCCATCGGGACAGTGGGTGGGGAGACCCAGTACTTC,CAIGTVGGETQYF
-,TRBV27,-,TRBJ2-3,TGTGCCTCCCGCGGGTCGGGGAGCACAGATACGCAGTATTTT,CASRGSGSTDTQYF
-,TRBV3-1/TRBV3-2,-,TRBJ2-3,TGTGCCAGCAGCCGGAGCGGGAGCACAGATACGCAGTATTTT,CASSRSGSTDTQYF
-,TRBV4-1,-,TRBJ1-1,TGCGCCAGCAGCCAACCTACCGGTCTTGCTGAAGCTTTCTTT,CASSQPTGLAEAFF
TRBD1,TRBV11-3,-,TRBJ2-2,TGTGCCAGCAGCTTTGGGACAGCCGGCACCGGGGAGCTGTTTTTT,CASSFGTAGTGELFF
-,TRBV2,-,TRBJ2-5,TGTGCCAGCAGTGCCCGAGGAGTTAGCGAGACCCAGTACTTC,CASSARGVSETQYF
TRBD2,TRBV5-1,-,TRBJ2-1,TGCGCCAGCAGCGTTCGACTAGCGGGAAGCTACAATGAGCAGTTCTTC,CASSVRLAGSYNEQFF